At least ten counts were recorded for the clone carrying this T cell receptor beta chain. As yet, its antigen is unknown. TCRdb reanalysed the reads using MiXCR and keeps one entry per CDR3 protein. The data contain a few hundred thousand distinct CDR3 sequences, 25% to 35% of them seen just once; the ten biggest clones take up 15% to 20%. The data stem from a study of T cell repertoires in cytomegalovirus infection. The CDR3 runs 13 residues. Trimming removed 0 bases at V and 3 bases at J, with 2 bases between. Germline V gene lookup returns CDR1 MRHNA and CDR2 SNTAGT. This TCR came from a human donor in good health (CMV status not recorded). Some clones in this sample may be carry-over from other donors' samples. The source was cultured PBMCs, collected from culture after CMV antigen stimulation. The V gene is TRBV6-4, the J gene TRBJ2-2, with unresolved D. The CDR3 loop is CASSDSDTGELFF. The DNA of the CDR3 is TGTGCCAGCAGTGACTCAGACACCGGGGAGCTGTTTTTT.